These 17 T cell receptor beta chains came from one sample sequenced in a study of patients and donors after allogeneic stem cell transplantation. TCRdb re-derived calls from the RT-PCR reads in MiXCR, one entry per CDR3 protein. The sample records 20,000 to 25,000 distinct CDR3 sequences, around 28% being singletons. Sequenced material: blood, either unsorted or a sorted T cell fraction (not recorded which). These receptors all come from a human donor who was either an allogeneic HSCT recipient or a stem cell or donor lymphocyte infusion donor (not recorded which). It is not recorded whose cells these are; they may come from a transplant donor.

The V gene is TRBV6-1, the J gene TRBJ1-1; D is unresolved. Germline-derived CDR1 and CDR2 are MNHNS and SASEGT. The CDR3 runs to 14 residues. V was trimmed by 6 bases and J by 1 base, leaving 12 bases between them. The DNA for the CDR3 is TGTGCCAGCAGGAGGCAAACGGCGAACACTGAAGCTTTCTTT. Its translation: CASRRQTANTEAFF.

The V call is TRBV5-1, the J call TRBJ1-1; D possibly corresponds to TRBD1 (6 bases). There are 15 residues in the CDR3. V was shortened by 0 bases and J by 4 bases, with 13 bases between the two germline ends. Germline V CDR1 and CDR2: SGHRS, YFSETQ. CDR3 nucleotides: TGCGCCAGCAGCTTGGAGGCGACCAGGGGCACTGAAGCTTTCTTT. This codes for CASSLEATRGTEAFF.

The V call is TRBV4-1, the J call TRBJ1-1; D possibly corresponds to TRBD1 (5 bases). Trimming stripped 5 bases from V and 1 base from J, with 14 bases between. Germline CDR1 is MGHRA and CDR2 is YSYEKL. This CDR3 contains 15 residues. The chain's CDR3 is CASSYQGGRNTEAFF. CDR3 coding DNA: TGCGCCAGCAGCTACCAGGGAGGGCGGAACACTGAAGCTTTCTTT.

This clonotype was counted a few times. The J gene is TRBJ2-7, the V gene TRBV6-5, with a weak D call TRBD1 (5 bases). Trimming shortened V by 0 bases and J by 1 base, and 10 bases separated the two germline ends. Germline V gene sequence: CDR1 MNHEY, CDR2 SVGAGI. CDR3 length: 15 residues. The CDR3 bases are TGTGCCAGCAGTTACTCGCAAGGGGTTTCCTACGAGCAGTACTTC. Its translation is CASSYSQGVSYEQYF.

This clonotype is judged medium-sized (0.01 to 0.1%). The chain carries TRBV28 and TRBJ2-7, with 8 bases identical to TRBD1. Germline lookup yields CDR1 MDHEN and CDR2 SYDVKM. The CDR3 spans 14 residues. In nucleotides, the CDR3 is TGTGCCAGCAGCAAATCAGGGGGCGGTCCGTACCCTAACGTC. It encodes CASSKSGGGPYPNV.

Relative to its sample, this clonotype is medium-sized. CDR3 nucleotide sequence: TGTGCCAGCAGCTTACCAGGGGGCGATGTCTATGGCTACACCTTC. It codes for CASSLPGGDVYGYTF. V usage is TRBV7-2 and J usage is TRBJ1-2; 8 nucleotides agree with TRBD1. Germline CDR1 is SGHTA and CDR2 is FQGNSA. The CDR3 contains 15 residues. V was pared by 2 bases and J by 4 bases, with 6 bases of the junction left unmatched. The whole variable domain, filled in from reference TRBV7-2 and TRBJ1-2, reads GAGVSQSPSNKVTEKGKDVELRCDPISGHTALYWYRQSLGQGLEFLIYFQGNSAPDKSGLPSDRFSAERTGGSVSTLTIQRTQQEDSAVYLCASSLPGGDVYGYTFGSGTRLTVV.

This clonotype was observed once. The rearrangement links TRBV3-1 to TRBJ1-6; 9 bases agree with TRBD1. Per germline, CDR1 LGHDT and CDR2 YNNKEL (reference sequence). This CDR3 has 17 residues. The V segment lost 3 bases and the J segment 4 bases; nucleotides outside the gene matches: 7. CDR3 coding DNA: TGTGCCAGCAGCCAGCGTTCAGGACAGGGGTATAATTCACCCCTCCACTTT. Translated, it gives CASSQRSGQGYNSPLHF.

The rearrangement uses TRBV12-3 or TRBV12-4 and TRBJ1-2; no clear D. V lost 0 bases and J 4 bases, leaving 15 bases between the germline ends. The CDR3 has 16 amino acids. DNA of the CDR3: TGTGCCAGCAGTTTAGCGGACGCGGGGTCCCTCTATGGCTACACCTTC. Translated: CASSLADAGSLYGYTF.

This clonotype was picked up many times. This chain uses TRBV6-2 or TRBV6-3 with TRBJ1-1, with D possibly being TRBD1 (5 bases). This CDR3 spans 15 amino acids. Trimming left V 6 bases short and J 5 bases short, with 19 bases between. The germline V gene has CDR1 MNHEY and CDR2 SVGEGT. CDR3 loop: CASRFLIGTGTEAFF. The CDR3 DNA is TGTGCCAGCAGATTTCTTATCGGGACGGGGACTGAAGCTTTCTTT.

The V call is TRBV5-1, the J call TRBJ1-4; 7 bases agree with TRBD1. The CDR3 is made up of 14 amino acids. Looked up from germline, CDR1 is SGHRS and CDR2 is YFSETQ. The junction had 8 bases not matched to a gene; V was cut back by 5 bases and J by 7 bases. The CDR3 sequence: CASRYRGAGEKLFF. In nucleotides, the CDR3 is TGCGCCAGCAGGTACAGGGGCGCCGGTGAAAAACTGTTTTTT.

This clonotype was detected a few times. The chain employs TRBV6-2 or TRBV6-3 and TRBJ2-3; 9 bases fit TRBD1. Per the germline V gene, CDR1 is MNHEY and CDR2 is SVGEGT. CDR3 length: 15 residues. V lost 7 bases, J lost 0 bases, and 5 bases stayed unmatched. This CDR3 is CASKRGQGSTDTQYF. In nucleotides, the CDR3 is TGTGCCAGCAAGAGGGGACAGGGAAGCACAGATACGCAGTATTTT.

The genes are TRBV9 and TRBJ1-3; no clear D gene. Trimming shortened V by 4 bases and J by 1 base, and 6 bases separated the two germline ends. This CDR3 region has 13 residues. From germline, CDR1 is SGDLS and CDR2 YYNGEE. CDR3 protein: CASSPPSGNTIYF. In nucleotides, the CDR3 is TGTGCCAGCAGCCCCCCGTCTGGAAACACCATATATTTT.

This sequence joins TRBV4-3 and TRBJ1-1; D unresolved. The CDR3 is 14 residues long. CDR1 and CDR2 from the germline V gene are LGHNA and YSLEER. V was pared by 1 base and J by 2 bases, with 8 bases between. This chain's CDR3 is CASSQVLSNTEAFF. The CDR3 nucleotides are TGCGCCAGCAGCCAAGTCTTGAGTAACACTGAAGCTTTCTTT.

This clonotype was picked up many times. The genes are TRBV12-3 or TRBV12-4 and TRBJ2-3, with D possibly matching TRBD2 (7 bases). This CDR3 comprises 15 residues. V was trimmed by 8 bases and J by 4 bases, leaving 19 bases between them. The CDR3 is CASRTDPGGADTQYF. As DNA, the CDR3 is TGTGCCAGCCGAACTGATCCGGGGGGCGCAGATACGCAGTATTTT.

This clonotype was recorded a few times. The chain carries TRBV9 and TRBJ2-3; 9 positions match TRBD1. The CDR3 has 15 amino acids. V lost 3 bases, J lost 4 bases, and 6 bases stayed unmatched. CDR1 and CDR2 (germline): SGDLS, YYNGEE. This CDR3 reads CASSGGQGTADTQYF. CDR3 DNA sequence: TGTGCCAGCAGCGGCGGACAGGGGACAGCAGATACGCAGTATTTT.

The V gene is TRBV7-2, the J gene TRBJ1-2; 7 bases agree with TRBD1. The CDR3 consists of 13 residues. Germline lookup yields CDR1 SGHTA and CDR2 FQGNSA. The trim removed 5 bases at V and 4 bases at J, leaving 4 bases unmatched. The CDR3 DNA is TGTGCCAGCAGCGTACAGGGGACCTATGGCTACACCTTC. Translation gives CASSVQGTYGYTF.

This clonotype was counted between two and nine times. Likely a read error: the CDR3 ends without its conserved phenylalanine or tryptophan. It is unclear where the CDR3 begins or ends on the DNA, so no DNA is shown, and the CDR3 is as TCRdb lists it. CDR3: CASPSGGWPEGQ. The chain uses TRBV12-3 or TRBV12-4 and TRBJ2-6; TRBD1 is the table's D call, not checked against the DNA. With termini counted, the CDR3 has 12 amino acids.